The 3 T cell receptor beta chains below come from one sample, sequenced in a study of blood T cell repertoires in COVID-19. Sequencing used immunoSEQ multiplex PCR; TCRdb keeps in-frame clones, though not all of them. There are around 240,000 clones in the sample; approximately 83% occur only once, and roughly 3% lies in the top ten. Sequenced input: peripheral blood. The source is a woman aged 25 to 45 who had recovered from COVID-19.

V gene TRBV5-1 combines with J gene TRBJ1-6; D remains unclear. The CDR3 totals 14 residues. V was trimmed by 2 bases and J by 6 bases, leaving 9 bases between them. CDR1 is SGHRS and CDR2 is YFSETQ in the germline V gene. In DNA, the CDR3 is TGCGCCAGCAGCTTCGGGTCAGCTAATTCACCCCTCCACTTT. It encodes CASSFGSANSPLHF.

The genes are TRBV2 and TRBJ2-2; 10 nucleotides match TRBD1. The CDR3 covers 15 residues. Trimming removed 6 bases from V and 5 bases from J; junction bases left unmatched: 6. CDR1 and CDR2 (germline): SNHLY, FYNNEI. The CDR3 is CASRPTGGATGELFF. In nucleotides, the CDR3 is TGTGCCAGCAGACCGACAGGGGGCGCGACCGGGGAGCTGTTTTTT.

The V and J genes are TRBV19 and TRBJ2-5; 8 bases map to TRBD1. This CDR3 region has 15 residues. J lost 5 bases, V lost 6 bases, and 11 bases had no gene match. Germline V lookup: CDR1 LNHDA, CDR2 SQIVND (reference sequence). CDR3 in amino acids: CASRVRDRTWETQYF. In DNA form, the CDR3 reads TGTGCCAGTAGAGTCCGGGACAGGACATGGGAGACCCAGTACTTC.